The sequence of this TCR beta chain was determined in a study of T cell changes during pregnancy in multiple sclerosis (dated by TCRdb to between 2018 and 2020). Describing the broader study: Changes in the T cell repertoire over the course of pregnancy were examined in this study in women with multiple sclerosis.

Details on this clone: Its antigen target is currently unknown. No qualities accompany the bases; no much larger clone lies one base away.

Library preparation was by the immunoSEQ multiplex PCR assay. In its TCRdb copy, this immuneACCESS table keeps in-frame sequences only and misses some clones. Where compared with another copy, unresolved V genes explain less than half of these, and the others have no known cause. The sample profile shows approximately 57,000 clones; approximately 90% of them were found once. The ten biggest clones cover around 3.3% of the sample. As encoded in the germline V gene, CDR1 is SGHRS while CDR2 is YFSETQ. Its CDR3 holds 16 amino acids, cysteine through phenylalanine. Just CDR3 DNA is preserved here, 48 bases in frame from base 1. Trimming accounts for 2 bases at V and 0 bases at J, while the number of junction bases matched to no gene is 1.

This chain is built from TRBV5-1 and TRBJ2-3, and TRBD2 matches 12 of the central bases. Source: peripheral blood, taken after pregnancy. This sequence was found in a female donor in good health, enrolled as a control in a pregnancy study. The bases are TGCGCCAGCAGCTTCGGACTAGCGGGGAGCACAGATACGCAGTATTTT. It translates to CASSFGLAGSTDTQYF.